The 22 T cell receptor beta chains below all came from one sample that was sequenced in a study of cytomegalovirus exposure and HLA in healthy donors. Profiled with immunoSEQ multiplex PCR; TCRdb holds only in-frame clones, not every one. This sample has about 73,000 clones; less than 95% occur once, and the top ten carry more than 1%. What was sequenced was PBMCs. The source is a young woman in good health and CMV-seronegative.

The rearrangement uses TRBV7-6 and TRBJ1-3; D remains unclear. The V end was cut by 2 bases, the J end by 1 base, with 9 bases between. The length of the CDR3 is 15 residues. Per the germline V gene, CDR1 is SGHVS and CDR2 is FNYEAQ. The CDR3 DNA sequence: TGTGCCAGCAGCTTAAGCCGGGGATCTGGAAACACCATATATTTT. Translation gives CASSLSRGSGNTIYF.

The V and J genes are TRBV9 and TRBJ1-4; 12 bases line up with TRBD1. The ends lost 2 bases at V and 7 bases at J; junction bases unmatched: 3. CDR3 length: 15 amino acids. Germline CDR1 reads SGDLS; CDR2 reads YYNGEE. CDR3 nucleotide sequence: TGTGCCAGCAGCGTTAGGGACAGGGGGCCTGAAAAACTGTTTTTT. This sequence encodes CASSVRDRGPEKLFF.

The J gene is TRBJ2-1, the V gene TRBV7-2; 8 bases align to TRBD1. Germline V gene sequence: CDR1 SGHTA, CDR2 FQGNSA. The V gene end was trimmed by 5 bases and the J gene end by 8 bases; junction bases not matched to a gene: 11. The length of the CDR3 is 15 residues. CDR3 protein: CASSPVQGVFDEQFF. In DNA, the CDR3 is TGTGCCAGCAGCCCCGTACAGGGGGTGTTCGATGAGCAGTTCTTC.

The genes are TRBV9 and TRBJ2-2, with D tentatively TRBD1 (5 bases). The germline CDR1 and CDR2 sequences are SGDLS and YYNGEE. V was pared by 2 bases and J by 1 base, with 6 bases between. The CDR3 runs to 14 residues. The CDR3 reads CASSVGQNTGELFF. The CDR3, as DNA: TGTGCCAGCAGCGTTGGACAGAACACCGGGGAGCTGTTTTTT.

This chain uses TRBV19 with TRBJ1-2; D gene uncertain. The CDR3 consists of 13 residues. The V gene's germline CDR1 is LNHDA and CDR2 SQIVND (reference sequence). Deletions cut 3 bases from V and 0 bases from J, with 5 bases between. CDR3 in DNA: TGTGCCAGTAGTATTTCTTCTAACTATGGCTACACCTTC. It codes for CASSISSNYGYTF.

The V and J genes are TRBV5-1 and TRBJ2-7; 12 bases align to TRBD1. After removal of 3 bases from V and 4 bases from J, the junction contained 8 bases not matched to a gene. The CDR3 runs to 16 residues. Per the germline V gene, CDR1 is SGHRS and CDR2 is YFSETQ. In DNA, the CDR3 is TGCGCCAGCAGCTCCGGGGACAGGGGGCGGGCATACGAGCAGTACTTC. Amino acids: CASSSGDRGRAYEQYF.

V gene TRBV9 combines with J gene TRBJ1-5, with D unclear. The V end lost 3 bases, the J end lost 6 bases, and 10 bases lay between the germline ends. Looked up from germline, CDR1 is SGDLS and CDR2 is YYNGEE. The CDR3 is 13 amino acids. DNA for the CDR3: TGTGCCAGCAGCGGTGGGGAGGGTCAGCCCCAGCATTTT. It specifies CASSGGEGQPQHF.

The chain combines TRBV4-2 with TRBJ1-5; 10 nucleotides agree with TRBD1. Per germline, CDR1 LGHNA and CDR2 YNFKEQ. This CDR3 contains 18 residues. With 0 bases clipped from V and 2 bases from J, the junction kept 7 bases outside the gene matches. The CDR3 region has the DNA TGTGCCAGCAGCCAAGATTGGGACAGGGGCGCAGGCAATCAGCCCCAGCATTTT. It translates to CASSQDWDRGAGNQPQHF.

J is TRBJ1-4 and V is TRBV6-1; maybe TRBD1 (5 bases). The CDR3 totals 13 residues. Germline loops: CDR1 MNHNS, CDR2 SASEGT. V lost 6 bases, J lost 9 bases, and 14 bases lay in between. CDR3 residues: CASSGSQGQKLFF. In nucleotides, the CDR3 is TGTGCCAGCAGCGGGTCGCAGGGTCAAAAACTGTTTTTT.

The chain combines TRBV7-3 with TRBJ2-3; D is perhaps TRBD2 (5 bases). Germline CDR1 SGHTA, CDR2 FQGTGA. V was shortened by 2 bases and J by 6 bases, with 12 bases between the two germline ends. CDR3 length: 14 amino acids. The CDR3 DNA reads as TGTGCCAGCAGCTTAGGTCTAGCTAAGGATACGCAGTATTTT. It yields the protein CASSLGLAKDTQYF.

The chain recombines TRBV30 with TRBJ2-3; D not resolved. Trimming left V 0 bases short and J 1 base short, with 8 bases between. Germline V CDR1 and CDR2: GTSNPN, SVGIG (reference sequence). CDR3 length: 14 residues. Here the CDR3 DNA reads TGTGCCTGGAGTGTTAGGCAGGGCACAGATACGCAGTATTTT. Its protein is CAWSVRQGTDTQYF.

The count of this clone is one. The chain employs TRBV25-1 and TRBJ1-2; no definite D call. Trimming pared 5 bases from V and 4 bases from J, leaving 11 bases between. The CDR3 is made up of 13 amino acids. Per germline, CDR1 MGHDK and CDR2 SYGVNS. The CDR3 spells CASSRGFGYGYTF. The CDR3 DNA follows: TGTGCCAGCAGTAGAGGGTTCGGCTATGGCTACACCTTC.

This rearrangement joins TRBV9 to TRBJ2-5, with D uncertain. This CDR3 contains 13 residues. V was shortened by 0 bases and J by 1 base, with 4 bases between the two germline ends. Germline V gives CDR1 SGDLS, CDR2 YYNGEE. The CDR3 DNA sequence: TGTGCCAGCAGCGTAGACGGCCAAGAGACCCAGTACTTC. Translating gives CASSVDGQETQYF.

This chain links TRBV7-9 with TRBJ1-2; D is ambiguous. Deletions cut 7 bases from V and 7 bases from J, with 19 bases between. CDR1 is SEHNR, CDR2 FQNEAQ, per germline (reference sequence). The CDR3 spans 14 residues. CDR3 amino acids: CASTSEVGASGYTF. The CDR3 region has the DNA TGTGCCAGCACCTCAGAGGTCGGCGCGTCTGGCTACACCTTC.

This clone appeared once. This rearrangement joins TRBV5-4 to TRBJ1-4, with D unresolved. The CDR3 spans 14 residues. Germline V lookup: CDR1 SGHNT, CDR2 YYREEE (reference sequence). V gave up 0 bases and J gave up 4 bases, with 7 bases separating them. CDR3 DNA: TGTGCCAGCAGCTTGGGACAAAATAATGAAAAACTGTTTTTT. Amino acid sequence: CASSLGQNNEKLFF.

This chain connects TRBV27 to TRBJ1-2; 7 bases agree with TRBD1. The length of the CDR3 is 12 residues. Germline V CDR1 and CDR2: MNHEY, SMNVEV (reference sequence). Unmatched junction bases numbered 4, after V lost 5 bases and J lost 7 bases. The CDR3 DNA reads TGTGCCAGCAGTCCGACAGGGTCTGGCTACACCTTC. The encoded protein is CASSPTGSGYTF.

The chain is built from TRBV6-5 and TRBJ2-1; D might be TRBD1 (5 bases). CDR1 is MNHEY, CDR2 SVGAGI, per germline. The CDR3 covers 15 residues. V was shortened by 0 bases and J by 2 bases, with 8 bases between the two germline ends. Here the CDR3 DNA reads TGTGCCAGCAGTTACTCGAAAGGGGCCTACAATGAGCAGTTCTTC. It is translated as CASSYSKGAYNEQFF.

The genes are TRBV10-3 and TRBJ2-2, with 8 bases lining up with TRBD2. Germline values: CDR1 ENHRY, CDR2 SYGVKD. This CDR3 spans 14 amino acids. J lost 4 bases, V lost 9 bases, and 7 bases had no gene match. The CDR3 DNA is TGTGCCATTCGAGCGGGGGTTAGCACCGGGGAGCTGTTTTTT. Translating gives CAIRAGVSTGELFF.

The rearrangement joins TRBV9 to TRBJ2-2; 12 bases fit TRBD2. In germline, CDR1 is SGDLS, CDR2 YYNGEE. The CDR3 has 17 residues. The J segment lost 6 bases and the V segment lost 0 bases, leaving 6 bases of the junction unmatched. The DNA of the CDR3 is TGTGCCAGCAGCGTAGGGCTAGCGGGAGGGCCCTCCGGGGAGCTGTTTTTT. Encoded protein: CASSVGLAGGPSGELFF. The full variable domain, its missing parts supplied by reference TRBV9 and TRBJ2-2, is DSGVTQTPKHLITATGQRVTLRCSPRSGDLSVYWYQQSLDQGLQFLIQYYNGEERAKGNILERFSAQQFPDLHSELNLSSLELGDSALYFCASSVGLAGGPSGELFFGEGSRLTVL.

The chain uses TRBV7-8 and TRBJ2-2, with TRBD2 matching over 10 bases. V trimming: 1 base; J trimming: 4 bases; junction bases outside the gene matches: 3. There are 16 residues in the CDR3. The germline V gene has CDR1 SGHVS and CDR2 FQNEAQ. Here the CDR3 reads CASSLGSSGGTGELFF. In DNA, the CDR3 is TGTGCCAGCAGCTTAGGATCTAGCGGGGGCACCGGGGAGCTGTTTTTT.

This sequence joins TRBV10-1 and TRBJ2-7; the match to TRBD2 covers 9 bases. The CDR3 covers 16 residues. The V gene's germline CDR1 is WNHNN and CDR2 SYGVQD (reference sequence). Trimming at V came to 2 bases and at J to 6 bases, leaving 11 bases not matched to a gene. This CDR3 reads CASSEAGGPKTGEQYF. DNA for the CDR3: TGCGCCAGCAGTGAGGCGGGAGGGCCTAAAACGGGCGAGCAGTACTTC.

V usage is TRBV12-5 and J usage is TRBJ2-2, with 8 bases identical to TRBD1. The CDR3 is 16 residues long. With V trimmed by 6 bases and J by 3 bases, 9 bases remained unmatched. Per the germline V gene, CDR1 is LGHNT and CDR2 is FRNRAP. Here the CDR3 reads CASGLRQGPYTGELFF. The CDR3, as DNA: TGTGCTAGTGGCCTTCGACAGGGGCCATACACCGGGGAGCTGTTTTTT.